A single sample gave rise to the 13 T cell receptor beta chains below, sequenced in a study of T cell responses to AZD1222 COVID-19 vaccine. The assay was immunoSEQ multiplex PCR, and TCRdb's table has in-frame clones only and misses some. Among about 120,000 clones listed, roughly 90% were seen once. This specimen was peripheral blood, taken on day 0 of AZD1222 vaccination. All receptors come from an adult in good health.

J is TRBJ1-3 and V is TRBV9; TRBD1 matches at 10 bases. V shed 3 bases and J 8 bases; nucleotides not matched to a gene: 8. The CDR3 contains 15 residues. CDR1 is SGDLS, CDR2 YYNGEE, per germline. The CDR3 DNA reads as TGTGCCAGCAGCGCCGTGGACAGGGGGTGGGACACCATATATTTT. Translating gives CASSAVDRGWDTIYF.

The V gene is TRBV5-4, the J gene TRBJ2-7, with 7 bases identical to TRBD2. Germline V lookup: CDR1 SGHNT, CDR2 YYREEE (reference sequence). This CDR3 comprises 14 residues. Trimming removed 5 bases from V and 0 bases from J; junction bases left unmatched: 5. CDR3 loop: CASSTGGGSYEQYF. The CDR3 region has the DNA TGTGCCAGCAGTACTGGCGGGGGCTCCTACGAGCAGTACTTC.

CDR3 region: CASSLGVIDGEAFF. The CDR3 nucleotides read TGCGCCAGCAGCTTGGGGGTAATTGATGGTGAAGCTTTCTTT. The V call is TRBV5-1, the J call TRBJ1-1, with D unclear. V dropped 0 bases and J dropped 7 bases, with 13 bases sitting between them. Germline values: CDR1 SGHRS, CDR2 YFSETQ. The CDR3 has 14 amino acids.

The chain employs TRBV12-3 or TRBV12-4 and TRBJ2-7, with 7 bases aligning to TRBD2. Trimming took 6 bases from V and 5 from J; bases not matched to a gene: 7. CDR3 size: 13 residues. The CDR3 DNA is TGTGCCAGCAGCCCCTTTGGGGGGGACGAGCAGTACTTC. Translating gives CASSPFGGDEQYF.

In its sample, this clone was seen once. The chain uses TRBV29-1 and TRBJ1-1; D gene unclear. Trimming shortened V by 5 bases and J by 2 bases, and 6 bases separated the two germline ends. The CDR3 is 11 amino acids. Germline CDR1 reads SQVTM; CDR2 reads ANQGSEA. CDR3 DNA: TGCAGCGTTCGGGTAAACACTGAAGCTTTCTTT. This encodes CSVRVNTEAFF. The full variable domain, rest sourced from reference TRBV29-1 and TRBJ1-1, is SAVISQKPSRDICQRGTSLTIQCQVDSQVTMMFWYRQQPGQSLTLIATANQGSEATYESGFVIDKFPISRPNLTFSTLTVSNMSPEDSSIYLCSVRVNTEAFFGQGTRLTVV.

V and J are TRBV7-3 and TRBJ1-1, with TRBD1 identical over 8 bases. V dropped 4 bases and J dropped 4; count of bases not matched to a gene: 5. CDR1 is SGHTA and CDR2 is FQGTGA in the germline V gene. The CDR3 is 14 amino acids. The CDR3 sequence: CASSSEQGGTEAFF. The CDR3 coding sequence is TGTGCCAGCAGCTCCGAACAGGGGGGCACTGAAGCTTTCTTT.

The chain links TRBV19 to TRBJ2-2; D is uncertain. The CDR3 extends over 15 amino acids. Germline V gives CDR1 LNHDA, CDR2 SQIVND (reference sequence). V was clipped by 3 bases and J by 2 bases, with 10 bases between them. CDR3 in DNA: TGTGCCAGTAGTATCGGTCCAGACAACACCGGGGAGCTGTTTTTT. It translates to CASSIGPDNTGELFF.

The gene calls are TRBV28 and TRBJ2-1; the match to TRBD2 covers 9 bases. The CDR3 is 13 residues long. V was clipped by 6 bases and J by 10 bases; unmatched bases: 7. In germline, CDR1 is MDHEN, CDR2 SYDVKM. The CDR3 DNA sequence: TGTGCCAGCAGGAGGGGACTAGCAAACGAGCAGTTCTTC. Its translation: CASRRGLANEQFF.

J is TRBJ2-5 and V is TRBV6-1, with 7 bases identical to TRBD1. Looked up from germline, CDR1 is MNHNS and CDR2 is SASEGT. J was trimmed by 9 bases and V by 2 bases; bases with no gene match: 6. The CDR3 length is 13 residues. CDR3 DNA: TGTGCCAGCAGTGAAACCGACAGGGTGCCCCAGTACTTC. It yields the protein CASSETDRVPQYF.

In regard to this clone: Other DNA sequences in the sample encode the same CDR3. V gene TRBV27 combines with J gene TRBJ1-2; possibly TRBD1 for D (6 bases). The CDR3 extends over 12 amino acids. V was cut by 7 bases and J by 2 bases, with 8 bases left in between. Germline V gene lookup returns CDR1 MNHEY and CDR2 SMNVEV (reference sequence). This CDR3 is CASTTGNYGYTF. CDR3 nucleotide sequence: TGTGCCAGCACCACAGGGAACTATGGCTACACCTTC.

The chain uses TRBV19 and TRBJ2-7; D tentatively reads TRBD1 or TRBD2 (5 bases each). Trimming stripped 7 bases from V and 6 bases from J, with 25 bases between. The germline gives CDR1 LNHDA, CDR2 SQIVND (reference sequence). The CDR3 loop spans 16 amino acids. The CDR3 reads CASTPGHRSLRVEQYF. CDR3 in DNA: TGTGCCAGTACCCCGGGGCATCGGAGCCTAAGGGTCGAGCAGTACTTC.

This sequence joins TRBV28 and TRBJ1-1, with 7 positions matching TRBD1. CDR1 and CDR2 (germline): MDHEN, SYDVKM. The V gene end was trimmed by 4 bases and the J gene end by 6 bases; junction bases not matched to a gene: 14. This CDR3 has 16 residues. DNA for the CDR3: TGTGCCAGCAGTTCTTTAGGGGGCAGGGGGTTTTCTGAAGCTTTCTTT. It is translated as CASSSLGGRGFSEAFF. The variable domain in full, with the rest retrieved from reference TRBV28 and TRBJ1-1, is DVKVTQSSRYLVKRTGEKVFLECVQDMDHENMFWYRQDPGLGLRLIYFSYDVKMKEKGDIPEGYSVSREKKERFSLILESASTNQTSMYLCASSSLGGRGFSEAFFGQGTRLTVV.

The chain is built from TRBV2 and TRBJ2-7; 7 bases align to TRBD2. Germline V gene lookup returns CDR1 SNHLY and CDR2 FYNNEI. The CDR3 is 17 amino acids. J was trimmed by 2 bases and V by 9 bases; bases with no gene match: 19. The CDR3 loop reads CARGLRWESSGPYEQYF. The CDR3 DNA sequence: TGTGCCAGGGGGCTTCGTTGGGAGTCTAGCGGTCCCTACGAGCAGTACTTC.